The 4 T cell receptor beta chains below were found in one sample sequenced in a study of T cells after yellow fever vaccination. TCRdb re-called the 5' RACE reads with MiXCR, one entry per CDR3 protein. The sample holds some 390,000 distinct CDR3 sequences, roughly 20% seen once. The input for sequencing was PBMCs, taken before the yellow fever booster vaccination. The receptors derive from a man aged 18 to 30 who received the YFV17D yellow fever vaccine.

The chain uses TRBV7-9 and TRBJ1-2, with D hard to call. Germline CDR1 and CDR2: SEHNR and FQNEAQ (reference sequence). V lost 2 bases, J lost 0 bases, and 7 bases lay in between. The CDR3 loop spans 14 amino acids. Here the CDR3 DNA reads TGTGCCAGCAGCTTAATATCCACTAACTATGGCTACACCTTC. It is translated as CASSLISTNYGYTF.

This clonotype came up once. J is TRBJ1-5 and V is TRBV4-1, with 7 bases identical to TRBD1. CDR1 and CDR2 (germline): MGHRA, YSYEKL. V lost 5 bases to trimming and J lost 3 bases; unmatched junction nucleotides: 10. CDR3 size: 16 residues. CDR3 nucleotide sequence: TGCGCCAGCAGCAAAGGGGGGCAGGGGGACAATCAGCCCCAGCATTTT. Translation gives CASSKGGQGDNQPQHF.

The V gene is TRBV20-1, the J gene TRBJ2-3; 8 bases are a match to TRBD2. The J segment lost 6 bases and the V segment lost 6 bases, leaving 8 bases of the junction unmatched. The germline V gene encodes CDR1 DFQATT and CDR2 SNEGSKA (reference sequence). This CDR3 comprises 13 residues. The CDR3 DNA reads as TGCAGTGCGACGGGGGGGGCAGCTGATACGCAGTATTTT. This gives the protein CSATGGAADTQYF.

The J gene is TRBJ2-5, the V gene TRBV12-3 or TRBV12-4; D is undetermined. V lost 4 bases and J 4 bases, leaving 10 bases between the germline ends. The CDR3 consists of 13 residues. Here the CDR3 DNA reads TGTGCCAGCAGTTCCAAATGGGGAGAGACCCAGTACTTC. Translation: CASSSKWGETQYF.